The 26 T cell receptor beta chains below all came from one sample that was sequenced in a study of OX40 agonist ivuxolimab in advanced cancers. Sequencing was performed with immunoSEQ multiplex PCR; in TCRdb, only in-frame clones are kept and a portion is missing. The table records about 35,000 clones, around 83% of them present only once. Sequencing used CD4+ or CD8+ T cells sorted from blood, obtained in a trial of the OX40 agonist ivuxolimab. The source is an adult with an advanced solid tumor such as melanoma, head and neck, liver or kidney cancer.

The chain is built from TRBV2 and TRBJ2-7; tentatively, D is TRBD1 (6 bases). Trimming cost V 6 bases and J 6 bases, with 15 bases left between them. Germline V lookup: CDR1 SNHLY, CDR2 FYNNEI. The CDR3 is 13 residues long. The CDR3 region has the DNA TGTGCCAGCAGATATCAGGGGTGGGCCGAGCAGTACTTC. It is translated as CASRYQGWAEQYF.

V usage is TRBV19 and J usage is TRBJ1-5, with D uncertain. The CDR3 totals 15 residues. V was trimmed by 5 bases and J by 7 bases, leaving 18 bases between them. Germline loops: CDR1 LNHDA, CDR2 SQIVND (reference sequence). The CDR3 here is CASSRTVGQTQPQHF. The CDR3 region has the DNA TGTGCCAGTAGTCGGACGGTCGGGCAGACGCAGCCCCAGCATTTT.

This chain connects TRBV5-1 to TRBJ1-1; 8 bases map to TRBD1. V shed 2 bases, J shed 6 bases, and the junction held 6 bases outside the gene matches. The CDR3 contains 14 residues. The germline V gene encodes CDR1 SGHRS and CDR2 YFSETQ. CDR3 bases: TGCGCCAGCAGCTTCACGGACAGGGTTTCTGAAGCTTTCTTT. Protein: CASSFTDRVSEAFF.

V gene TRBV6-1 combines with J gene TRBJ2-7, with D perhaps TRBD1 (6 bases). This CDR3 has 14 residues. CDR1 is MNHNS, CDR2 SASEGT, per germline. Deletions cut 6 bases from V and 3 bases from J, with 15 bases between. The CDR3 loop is CASRPDRGVYEQYF. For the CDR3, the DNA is TGTGCCAGCAGGCCGGACAGAGGAGTCTACGAGCAGTACTTC.

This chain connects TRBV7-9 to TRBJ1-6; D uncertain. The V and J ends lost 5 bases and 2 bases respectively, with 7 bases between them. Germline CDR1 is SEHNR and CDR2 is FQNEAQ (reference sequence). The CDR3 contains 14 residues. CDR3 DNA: TGTGCCAGCAGCCTCGGCCCCTATAATTCACCCCTCCACTTT. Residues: CASSLGPYNSPLHF.

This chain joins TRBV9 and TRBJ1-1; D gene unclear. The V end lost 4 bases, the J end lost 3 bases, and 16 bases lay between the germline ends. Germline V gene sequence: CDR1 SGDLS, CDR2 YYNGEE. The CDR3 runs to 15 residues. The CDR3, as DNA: TGTGCCAGCAGCCCGCGACCCACAAGCTACACTGAAGCTTTCTTT. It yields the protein CASSPRPTSYTEAFF.

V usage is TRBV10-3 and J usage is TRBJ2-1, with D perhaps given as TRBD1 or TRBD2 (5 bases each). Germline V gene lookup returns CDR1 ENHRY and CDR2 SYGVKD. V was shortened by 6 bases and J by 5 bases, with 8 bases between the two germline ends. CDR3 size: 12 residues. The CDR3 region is CAIRGTNNEQFF. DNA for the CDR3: TGTGCCATCAGGGGGACCAACAATGAGCAGTTCTTC.

The CDR3 DNA reads as TGTGCCAGCAGCAAAGGGAGCTCAGCGGGGTATGGAAAACCCCTCCACTTT. This sequence encodes CASSKGSSAGYGKPLHF. V gene TRBV21-1 combines with J gene TRBJ1-6. TRBV21-1 is a known pseudogene. The CDR3 extends over 17 amino acids.

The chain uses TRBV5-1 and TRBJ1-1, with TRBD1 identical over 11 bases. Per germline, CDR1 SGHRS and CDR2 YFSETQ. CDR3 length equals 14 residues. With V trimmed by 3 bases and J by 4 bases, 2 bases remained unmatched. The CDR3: CASSSGTGGTEAFF. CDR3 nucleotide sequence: TGCGCCAGCAGCTCGGGGACAGGGGGCACTGAAGCTTTCTTT.

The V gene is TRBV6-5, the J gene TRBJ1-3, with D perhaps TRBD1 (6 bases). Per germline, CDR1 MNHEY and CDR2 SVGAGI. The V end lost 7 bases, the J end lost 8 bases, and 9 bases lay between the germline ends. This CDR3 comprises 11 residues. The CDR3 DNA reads TGTGCCAGCACGGGGGGGCACACCATATATTTT. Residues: CASTGGHTIYF.

The CDR3 protein is CASGLVQGFGANVLTF. In nucleotides, the CDR3 is TGTGCTAGTGGTTTGGTCCAGGGCTTTGGGGCCAACGTCCTGACTTTC. The chain couples TRBV12-5 to TRBJ2-6; possible D gene TRBD1, 5 bases. From germline, CDR1 is LGHNT and CDR2 FRNRAP. This CDR3 region has 16 residues. V was shortened by 0 bases and J by 3 bases, with 9 bases between the two germline ends.

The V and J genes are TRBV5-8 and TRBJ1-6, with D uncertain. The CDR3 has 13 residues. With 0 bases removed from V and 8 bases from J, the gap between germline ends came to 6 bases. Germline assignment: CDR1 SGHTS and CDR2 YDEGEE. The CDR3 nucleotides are TGTGCCAGCAGCTTGGATTGGTATTCACCCCTCCACTTT. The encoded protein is CASSLDWYSPLHF.

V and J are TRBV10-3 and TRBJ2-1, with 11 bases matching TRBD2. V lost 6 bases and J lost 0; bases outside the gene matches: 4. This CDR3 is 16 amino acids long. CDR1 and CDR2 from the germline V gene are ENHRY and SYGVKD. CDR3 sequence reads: CAISFSGGASYNEQFF. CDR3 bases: TGTGCCATCAGCTTTAGCGGGGGGGCCTCCTACAATGAGCAGTTCTTC.

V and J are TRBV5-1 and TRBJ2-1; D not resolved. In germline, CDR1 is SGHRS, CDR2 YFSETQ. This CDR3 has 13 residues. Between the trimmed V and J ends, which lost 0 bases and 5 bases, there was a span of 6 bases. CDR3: CASSLDRDNEQFF. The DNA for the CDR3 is TGCGCCAGCAGCTTGGATAGGGACAATGAGCAGTTCTTC. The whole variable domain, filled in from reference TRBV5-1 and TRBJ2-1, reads KAGVTQTPRYLIKTRGQQVTLSCSPISGHRSVSWYQQTPGQGLQFLFEYFSETQRNKGNFPGRFSGRQFSNSRSEMNVSTLELGDSALYLCASSLDRDNEQFFGPGTRLTVL.

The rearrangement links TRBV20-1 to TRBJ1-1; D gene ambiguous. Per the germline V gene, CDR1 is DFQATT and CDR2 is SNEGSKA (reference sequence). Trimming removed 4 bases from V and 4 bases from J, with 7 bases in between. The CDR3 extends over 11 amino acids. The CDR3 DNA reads TGCAGTGCTAATAAGGGCACTGAAGCTTTCTTT. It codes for CSANKGTEAFF.

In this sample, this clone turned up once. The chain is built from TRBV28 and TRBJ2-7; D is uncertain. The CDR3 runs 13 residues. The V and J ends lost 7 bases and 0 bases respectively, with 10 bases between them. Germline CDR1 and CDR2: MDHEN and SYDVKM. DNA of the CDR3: TGTGCCAGCATCGGCCAGAGCTCCTACGAGCAGTACTTC. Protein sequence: CASIGQSSYEQYF.

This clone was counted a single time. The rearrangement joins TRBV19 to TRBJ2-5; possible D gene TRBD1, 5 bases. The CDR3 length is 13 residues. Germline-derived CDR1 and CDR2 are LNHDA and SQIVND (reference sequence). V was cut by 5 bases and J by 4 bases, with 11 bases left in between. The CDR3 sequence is CASSPQGGETQYF. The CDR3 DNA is TGTGCCAGTAGTCCCCAGGGCGGAGAGACCCAGTACTTC.

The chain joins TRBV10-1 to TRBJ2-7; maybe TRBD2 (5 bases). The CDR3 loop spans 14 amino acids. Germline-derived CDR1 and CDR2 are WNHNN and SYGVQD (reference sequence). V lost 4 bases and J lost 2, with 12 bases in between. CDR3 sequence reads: CASSARVPPYEQYF. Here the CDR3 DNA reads TGCGCCAGCAGTGCGAGGGTCCCTCCCTACGAGCAGTACTTC.

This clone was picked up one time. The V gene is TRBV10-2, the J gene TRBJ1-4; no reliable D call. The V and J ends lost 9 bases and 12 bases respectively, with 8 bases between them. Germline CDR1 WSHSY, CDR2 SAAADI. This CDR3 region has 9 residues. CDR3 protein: CASRSELFF. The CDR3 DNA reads TGCGCCAGTCGGTCGGAACTGTTTTTT.

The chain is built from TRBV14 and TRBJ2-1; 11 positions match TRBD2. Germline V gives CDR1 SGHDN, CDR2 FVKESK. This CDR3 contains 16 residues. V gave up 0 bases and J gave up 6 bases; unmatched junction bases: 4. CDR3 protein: CASSQESSGRRNEQFF. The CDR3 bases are TGTGCCAGCAGCCAAGAGTCTAGCGGGAGGCGCAATGAGCAGTTCTTC.

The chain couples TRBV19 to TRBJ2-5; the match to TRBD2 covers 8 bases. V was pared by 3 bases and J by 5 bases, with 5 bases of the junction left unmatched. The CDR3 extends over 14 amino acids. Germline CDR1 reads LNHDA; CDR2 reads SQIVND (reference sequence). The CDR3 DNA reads TGTGCCAGTAGTATTGGAGCGGGGGAGGAGACCCAGTACTTC. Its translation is CASSIGAGEETQYF.

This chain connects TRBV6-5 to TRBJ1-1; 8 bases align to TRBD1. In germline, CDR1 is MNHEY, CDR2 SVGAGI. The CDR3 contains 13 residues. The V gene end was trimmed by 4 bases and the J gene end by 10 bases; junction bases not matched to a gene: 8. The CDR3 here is CASSSLSQGVAFF. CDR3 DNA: TGTGCCAGCAGTTCCCTCTCACAGGGGGTAGCTTTCTTT.

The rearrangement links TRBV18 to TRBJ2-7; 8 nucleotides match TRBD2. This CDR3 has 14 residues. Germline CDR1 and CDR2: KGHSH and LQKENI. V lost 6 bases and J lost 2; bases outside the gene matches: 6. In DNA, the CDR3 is TGTGCCAGCTCTTCCCAGCGGGGGACCTACGAGCAGTACTTC. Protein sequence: CASSSQRGTYEQYF.

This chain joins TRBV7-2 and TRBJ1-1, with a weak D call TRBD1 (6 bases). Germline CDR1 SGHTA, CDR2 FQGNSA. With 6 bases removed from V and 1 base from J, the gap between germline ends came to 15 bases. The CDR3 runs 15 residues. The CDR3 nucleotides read TGTGCCAGCAGAGGCGCCGGGACACCGAACACTGAAGCTTTCTTT. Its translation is CASRGAGTPNTEAFF.

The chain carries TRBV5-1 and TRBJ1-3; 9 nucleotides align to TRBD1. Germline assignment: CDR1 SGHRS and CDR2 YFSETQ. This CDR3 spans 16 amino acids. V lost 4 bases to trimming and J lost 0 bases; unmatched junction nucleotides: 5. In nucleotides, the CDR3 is TGCGCCAGCAGCCGGGACAGGGCCGACTCTGGAAACACCATATATTTT. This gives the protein CASSRDRADSGNTIYF.

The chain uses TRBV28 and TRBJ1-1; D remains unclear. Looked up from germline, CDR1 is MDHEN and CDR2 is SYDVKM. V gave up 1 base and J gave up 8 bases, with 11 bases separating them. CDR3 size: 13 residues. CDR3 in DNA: TGTGCCAGCAGTTTATTAGTCGGTAAGGAAGCTTTCTTT. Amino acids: CASSLLVGKEAFF.